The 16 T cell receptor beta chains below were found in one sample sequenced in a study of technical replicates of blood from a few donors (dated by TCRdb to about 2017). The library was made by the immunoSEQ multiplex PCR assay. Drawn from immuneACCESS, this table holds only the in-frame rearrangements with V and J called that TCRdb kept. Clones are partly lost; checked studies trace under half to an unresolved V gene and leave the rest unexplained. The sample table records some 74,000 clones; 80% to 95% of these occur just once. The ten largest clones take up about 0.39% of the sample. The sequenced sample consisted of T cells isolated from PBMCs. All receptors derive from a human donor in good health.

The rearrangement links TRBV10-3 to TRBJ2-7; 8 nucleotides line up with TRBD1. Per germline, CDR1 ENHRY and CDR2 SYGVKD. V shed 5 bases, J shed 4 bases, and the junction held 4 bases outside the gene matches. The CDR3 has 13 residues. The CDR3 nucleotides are TGTGCCATCAGTACTAGGACAGGGTACGAGCAGTACTTC. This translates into CAISTRTGYEQYF.

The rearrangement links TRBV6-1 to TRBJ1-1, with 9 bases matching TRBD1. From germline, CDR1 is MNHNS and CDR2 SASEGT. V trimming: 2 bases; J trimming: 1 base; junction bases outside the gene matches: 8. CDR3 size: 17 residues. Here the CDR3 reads CASSEYGTGYKNTEAFF. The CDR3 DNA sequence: TGTGCCAGCAGTGAATATGGGACAGGGTATAAGAACACTGAAGCTTTCTTT.

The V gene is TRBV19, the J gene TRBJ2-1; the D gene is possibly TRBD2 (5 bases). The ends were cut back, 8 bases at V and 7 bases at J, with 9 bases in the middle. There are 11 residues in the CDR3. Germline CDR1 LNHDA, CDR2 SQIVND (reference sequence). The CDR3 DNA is TGTGCCAGTGGAGGAGTGAATGAGCAGTTCTTC. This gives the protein CASGGVNEQFF.

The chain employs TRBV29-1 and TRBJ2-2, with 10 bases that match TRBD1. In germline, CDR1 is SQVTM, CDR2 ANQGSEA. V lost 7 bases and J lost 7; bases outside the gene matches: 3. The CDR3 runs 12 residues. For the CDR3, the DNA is TGCAGCGGACAGGGGGCCAGCGGGGAGCTGTTTTTT. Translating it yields CSGQGASGELFF.

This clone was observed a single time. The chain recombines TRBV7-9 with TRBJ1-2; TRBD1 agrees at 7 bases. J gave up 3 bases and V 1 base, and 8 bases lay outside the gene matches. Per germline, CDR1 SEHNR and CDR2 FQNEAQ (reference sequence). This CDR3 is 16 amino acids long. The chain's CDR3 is CASSLEIGQAYYGYTF. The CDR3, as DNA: TGTGCCAGCAGCTTAGAGATAGGACAGGCTTACTATGGCTACACCTTC.

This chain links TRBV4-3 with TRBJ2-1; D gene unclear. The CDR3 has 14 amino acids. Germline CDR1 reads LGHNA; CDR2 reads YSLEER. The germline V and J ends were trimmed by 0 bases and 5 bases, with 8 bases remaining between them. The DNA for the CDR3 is TGCGCCAGCAGCCAAGAGGCACACCACAATGAGCAGTTCTTC. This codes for CASSQEAHHNEQFF.

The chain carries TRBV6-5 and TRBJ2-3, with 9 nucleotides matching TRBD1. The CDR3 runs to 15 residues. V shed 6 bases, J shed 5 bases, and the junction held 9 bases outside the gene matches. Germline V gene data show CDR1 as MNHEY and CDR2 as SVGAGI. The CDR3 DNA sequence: TGTGCCAGCAGCCGAGCCGGGACAGGGATAGATACGCAGTATTTT. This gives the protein CASSRAGTGIDTQYF.

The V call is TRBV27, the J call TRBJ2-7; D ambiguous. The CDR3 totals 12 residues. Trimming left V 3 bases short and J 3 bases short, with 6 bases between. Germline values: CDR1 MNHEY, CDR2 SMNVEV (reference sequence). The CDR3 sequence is CASSFSSYEQYF. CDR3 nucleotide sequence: TGTGCCAGCAGTTTTTCCAGCTACGAGCAGTACTTC.

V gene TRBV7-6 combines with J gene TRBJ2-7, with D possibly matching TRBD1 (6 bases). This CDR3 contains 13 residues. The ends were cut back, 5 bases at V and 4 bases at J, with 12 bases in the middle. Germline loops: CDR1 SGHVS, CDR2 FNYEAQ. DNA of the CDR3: TGTGCCAGCAGCCCCCCCGACAGGTACGAGCAGTACTTC. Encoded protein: CASSPPDRYEQYF. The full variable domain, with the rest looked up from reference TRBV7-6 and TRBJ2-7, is GAGVSQSPRYKVTKRGQDVALRCDPISGHVSLYWYRQALGQGPEFLTYFNYEAQQDKSGLPNDRFSAERPEGSISTLTIQRTEQRDSAMYRCASSPPDRYEQYFGPGTRLTVT.

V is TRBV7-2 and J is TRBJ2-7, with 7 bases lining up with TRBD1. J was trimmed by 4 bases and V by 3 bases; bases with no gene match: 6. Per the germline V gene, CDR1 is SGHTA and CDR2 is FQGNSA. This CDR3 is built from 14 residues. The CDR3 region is CASSLRGPTYEQYF. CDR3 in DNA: TGTGCCAGCAGCTTGAGGGGGCCGACTTACGAGCAGTACTTC.

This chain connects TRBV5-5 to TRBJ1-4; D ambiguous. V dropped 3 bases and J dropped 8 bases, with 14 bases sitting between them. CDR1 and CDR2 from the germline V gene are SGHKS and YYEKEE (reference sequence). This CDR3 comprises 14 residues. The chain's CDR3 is CASSWSQSVEKLFF. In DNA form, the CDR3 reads TGTGCCAGCAGCTGGAGTCAGAGCGTGGAAAAACTGTTTTTT.

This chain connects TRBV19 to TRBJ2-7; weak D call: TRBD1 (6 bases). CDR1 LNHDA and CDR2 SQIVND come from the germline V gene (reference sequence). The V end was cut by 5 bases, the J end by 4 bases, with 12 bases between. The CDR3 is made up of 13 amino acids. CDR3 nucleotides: TGTGCCAGTAGTTCGCAGGACAGATACGAGCAGTACTTC. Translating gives CASSSQDRYEQYF. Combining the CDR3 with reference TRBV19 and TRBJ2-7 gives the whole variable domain DGGITQSPKYLFRKEGQNVTLSCEQNLNHDAMYWYRQDPGQGLRLIYYSQIVNDFQKGDIAEGYSVSREKKESFPLTVTSAQKNPTAFYLCASSSQDRYEQYFGPGTRLTVT.

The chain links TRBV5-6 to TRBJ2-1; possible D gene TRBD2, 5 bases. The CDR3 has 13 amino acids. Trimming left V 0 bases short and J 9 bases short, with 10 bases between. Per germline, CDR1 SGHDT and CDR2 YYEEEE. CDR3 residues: CASSLGGPGEQFF. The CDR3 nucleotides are TGTGCCAGCAGCTTGGGAGGGCCGGGTGAGCAGTTCTTC.

DNA of the CDR3: TGTGCCAGCAGCTTATCGGGTCCTACCGGGGAGCTGTTTTTT. Protein product: CASSLSGPTGELFF. The genes are TRBV7-6 and TRBJ2-2; D is unresolved. The CDR3 has 14 residues. Trimming pared 2 bases from V and 5 bases from J, leaving 9 bases between. Looked up from germline, CDR1 is SGHVS and CDR2 is FNYEAQ. Filled out from reference TRBV7-6 and TRBJ2-2, the complete variable domain reads GAGVSQSPRYKVTKRGQDVALRCDPISGHVSLYWYRQALGQGPEFLTYFNYEAQQDKSGLPNDRFSAERPEGSISTLTIQRTEQRDSAMYRCASSLSGPTGELFFGEGSRLTVL.

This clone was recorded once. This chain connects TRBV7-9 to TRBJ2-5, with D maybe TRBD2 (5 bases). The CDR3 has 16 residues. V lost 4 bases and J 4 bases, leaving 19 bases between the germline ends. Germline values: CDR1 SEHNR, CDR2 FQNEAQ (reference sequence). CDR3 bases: TGTGCCAGCAGCTCCACCGTTGGGAGTTCGGGAGAGACCCAGTACTTC. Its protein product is CASSSTVGSSGETQYF.

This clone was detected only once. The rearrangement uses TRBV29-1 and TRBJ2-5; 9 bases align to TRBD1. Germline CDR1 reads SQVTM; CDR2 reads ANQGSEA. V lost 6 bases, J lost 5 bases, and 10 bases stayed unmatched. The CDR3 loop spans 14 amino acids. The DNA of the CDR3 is TGCAGCGTACGGGACAGGGTGGTAGGGGAGACCCAGTACTTC. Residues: CSVRDRVVGETQYF. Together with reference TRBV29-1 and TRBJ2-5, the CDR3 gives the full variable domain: SAVISQKPSRDICQRGTSLTIQCQVDSQVTMMFWYRQQPGQSLTLIATANQGSEATYESGFVIDKFPISRPNLTFSTLTVSNMSPEDSSIYLCSVRDRVVGETQYFGPGTRLLVL.